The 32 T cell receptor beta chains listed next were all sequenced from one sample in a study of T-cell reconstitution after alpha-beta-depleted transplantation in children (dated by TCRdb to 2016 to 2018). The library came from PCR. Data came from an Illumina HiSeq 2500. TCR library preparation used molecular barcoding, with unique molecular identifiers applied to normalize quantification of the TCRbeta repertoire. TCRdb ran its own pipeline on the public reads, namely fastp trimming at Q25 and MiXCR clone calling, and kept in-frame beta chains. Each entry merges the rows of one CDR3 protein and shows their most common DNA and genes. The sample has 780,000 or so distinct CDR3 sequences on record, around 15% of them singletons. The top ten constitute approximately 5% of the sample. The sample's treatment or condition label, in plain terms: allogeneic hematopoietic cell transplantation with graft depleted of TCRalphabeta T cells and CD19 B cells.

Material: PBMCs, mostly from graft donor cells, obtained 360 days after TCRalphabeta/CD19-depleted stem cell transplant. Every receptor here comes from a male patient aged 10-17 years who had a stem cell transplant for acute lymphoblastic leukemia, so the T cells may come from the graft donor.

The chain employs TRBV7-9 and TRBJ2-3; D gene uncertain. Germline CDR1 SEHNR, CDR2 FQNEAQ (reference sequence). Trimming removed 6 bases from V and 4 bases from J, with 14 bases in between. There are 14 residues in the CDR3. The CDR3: CASSHPLAPDTQYF. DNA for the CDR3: TGTGCCAGCAGTCACCCCTTGGCACCAGATACGCAGTATTTT.

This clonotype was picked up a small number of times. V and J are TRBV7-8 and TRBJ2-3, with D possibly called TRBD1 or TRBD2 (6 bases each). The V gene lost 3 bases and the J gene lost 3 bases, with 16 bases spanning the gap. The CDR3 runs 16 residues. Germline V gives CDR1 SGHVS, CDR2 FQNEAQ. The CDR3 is CASSLDRGLGTDTQYF. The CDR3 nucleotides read TGTGCCAGCAGCTTGGATCGGGGGCTAGGAACAGATACGCAGTATTTT. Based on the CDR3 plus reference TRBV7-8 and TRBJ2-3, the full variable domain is GAGVSQSPRYKVAKRGQDVALRCDPISGHVSLFWYQQALGQGPEFLTYFQNEAQLDKSGLPSDRFFAERPEGSVSTLKIQRTQQEDSAVYLCASSLDRGLGTDTQYFGPGTRLTVL.

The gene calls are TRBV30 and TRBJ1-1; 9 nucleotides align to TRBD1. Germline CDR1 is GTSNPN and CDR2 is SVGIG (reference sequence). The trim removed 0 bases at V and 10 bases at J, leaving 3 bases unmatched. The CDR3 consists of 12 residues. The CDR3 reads CAWSVGTGRAFF. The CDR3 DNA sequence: TGTGCCTGGAGTGTCGGGACAGGGAGAGCTTTCTTT.

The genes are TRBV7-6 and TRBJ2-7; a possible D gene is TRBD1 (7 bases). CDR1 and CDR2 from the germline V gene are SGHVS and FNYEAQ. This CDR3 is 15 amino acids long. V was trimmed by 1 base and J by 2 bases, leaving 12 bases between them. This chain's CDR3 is CASSLGQGGAYEQYF. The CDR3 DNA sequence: TGTGCCAGCAGCTTAGGACAGGGAGGAGCCTACGAGCAGTACTTC.

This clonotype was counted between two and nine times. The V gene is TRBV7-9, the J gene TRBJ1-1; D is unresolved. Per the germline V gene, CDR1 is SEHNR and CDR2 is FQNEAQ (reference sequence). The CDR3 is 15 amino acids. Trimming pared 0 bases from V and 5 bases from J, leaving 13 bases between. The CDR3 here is CASSLAGVGGTEAFF. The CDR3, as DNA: TGTGCCAGCAGCTTAGCCGGTGTGGGTGGGACTGAAGCTTTCTTT.

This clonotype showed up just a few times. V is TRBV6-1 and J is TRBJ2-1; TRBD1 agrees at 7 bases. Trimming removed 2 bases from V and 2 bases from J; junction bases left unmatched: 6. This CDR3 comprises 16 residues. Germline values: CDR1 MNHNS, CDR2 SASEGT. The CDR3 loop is CASSELDRYPYNEQFF. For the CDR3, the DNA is TGTGCCAGCAGTGAACTGGACAGGTACCCCTACAATGAGCAGTTCTTC.

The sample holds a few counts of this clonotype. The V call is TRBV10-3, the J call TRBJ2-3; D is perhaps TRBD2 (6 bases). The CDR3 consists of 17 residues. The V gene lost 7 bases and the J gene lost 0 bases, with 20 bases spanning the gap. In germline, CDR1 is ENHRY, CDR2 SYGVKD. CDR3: CAIKGDPGGASTDTQYF. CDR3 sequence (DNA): TGTGCCATCAAGGGTGATCCGGGCGGGGCTAGCACAGATACGCAGTATTTT.

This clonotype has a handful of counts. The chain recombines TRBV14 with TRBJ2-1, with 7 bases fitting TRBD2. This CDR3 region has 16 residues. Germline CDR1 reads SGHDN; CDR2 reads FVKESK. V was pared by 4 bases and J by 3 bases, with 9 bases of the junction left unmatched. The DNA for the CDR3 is TGTGCCAGCAGCCGCAGCGGGATGGGGATCTACAATGAGCAGTTCTTC. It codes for CASSRSGMGIYNEQFF.

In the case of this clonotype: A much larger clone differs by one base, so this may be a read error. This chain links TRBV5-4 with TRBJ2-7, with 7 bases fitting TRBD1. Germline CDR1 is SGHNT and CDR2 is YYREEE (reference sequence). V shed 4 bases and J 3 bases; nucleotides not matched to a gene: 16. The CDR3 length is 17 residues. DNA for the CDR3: TGTGCCAGCAGCGCTGGCCCCGGGACAGCCGGCAGCTACGAGCAGTACTTC. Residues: CASSAGPGTAGSYEQYF.

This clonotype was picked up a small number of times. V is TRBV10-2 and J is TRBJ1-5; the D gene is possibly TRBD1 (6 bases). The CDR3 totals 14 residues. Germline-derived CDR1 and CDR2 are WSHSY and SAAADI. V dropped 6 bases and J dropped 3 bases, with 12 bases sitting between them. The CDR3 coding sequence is TGCGCCAGCAGGTCACAGGGCACCAATCAGCCCCAGCATTTT. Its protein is CASRSQGTNQPQHF.

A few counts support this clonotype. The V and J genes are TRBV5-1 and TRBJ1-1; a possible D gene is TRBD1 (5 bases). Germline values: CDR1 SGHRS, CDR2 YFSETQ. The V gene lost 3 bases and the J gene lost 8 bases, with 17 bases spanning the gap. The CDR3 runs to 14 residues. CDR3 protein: CASSWGRAEVEAFF. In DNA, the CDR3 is TGCGCCAGCAGCTGGGGACGGGCTGAGGTGGAAGCTTTCTTT.

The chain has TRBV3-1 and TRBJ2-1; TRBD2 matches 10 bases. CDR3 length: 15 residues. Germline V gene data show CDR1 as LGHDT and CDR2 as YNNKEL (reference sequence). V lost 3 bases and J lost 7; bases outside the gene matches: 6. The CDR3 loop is CASSHELAGRNEQFF. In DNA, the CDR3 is TGTGCCAGCAGCCATGAACTAGCGGGGAGGAATGAGCAGTTCTTC.

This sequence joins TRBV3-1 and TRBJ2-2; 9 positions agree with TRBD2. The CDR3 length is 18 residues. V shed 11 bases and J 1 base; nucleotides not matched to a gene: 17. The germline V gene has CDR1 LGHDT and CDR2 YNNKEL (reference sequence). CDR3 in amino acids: CASTQSLWREGNTGELFF. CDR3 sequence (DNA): TGTGCCTCCACCCAGTCTCTTTGGCGGGAGGGGAACACCGGGGAGCTGTTTTTT.

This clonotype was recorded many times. The chain's CDR3 is CASSSGQGTYEQYF. Here the CDR3 DNA reads TGTGCCAGCAGCTCGGGACAGGGTACCTACGAGCAGTACTTC. The chain joins TRBV7-6 to TRBJ2-7; 9 nucleotides agree with TRBD1. V lost 4 bases to trimming and J lost 2 bases; unmatched junction nucleotides: 3. The germline gives CDR1 SGHVS, CDR2 FNYEAQ. This CDR3 comprises 14 residues.

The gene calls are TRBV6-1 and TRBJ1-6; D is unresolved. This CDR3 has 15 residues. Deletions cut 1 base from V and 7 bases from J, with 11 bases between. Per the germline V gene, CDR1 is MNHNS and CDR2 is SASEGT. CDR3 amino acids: CASSEGVTGNSPLHF. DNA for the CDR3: TGTGCCAGCAGTGAAGGTGTCACGGGCAATTCACCCCTCCACTTT.

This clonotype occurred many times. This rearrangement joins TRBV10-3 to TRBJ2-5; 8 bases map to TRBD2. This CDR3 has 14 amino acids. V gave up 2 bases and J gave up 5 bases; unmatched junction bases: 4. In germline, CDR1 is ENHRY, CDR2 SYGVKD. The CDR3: CAISELGGRETQYF. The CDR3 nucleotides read TGTGCCATCAGTGAGCTCGGCGGGAGGGAGACCCAGTACTTC.

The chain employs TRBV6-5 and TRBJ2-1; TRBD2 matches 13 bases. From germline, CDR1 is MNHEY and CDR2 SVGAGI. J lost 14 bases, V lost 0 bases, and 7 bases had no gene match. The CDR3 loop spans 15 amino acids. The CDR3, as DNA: TGTGCCAGCAGTTACTCGACTAGCGGGAGGCCTGGGGAGTTCTTC. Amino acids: CASSYSTSGRPGEFF.

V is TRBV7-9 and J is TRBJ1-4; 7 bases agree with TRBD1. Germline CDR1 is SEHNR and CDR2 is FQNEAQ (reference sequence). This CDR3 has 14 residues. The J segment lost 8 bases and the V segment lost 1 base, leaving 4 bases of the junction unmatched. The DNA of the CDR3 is TGTGCCAGCAGCTTAGACCGACAGGGAGAAAAACTGTTTTTT. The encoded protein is CASSLDRQGEKLFF.

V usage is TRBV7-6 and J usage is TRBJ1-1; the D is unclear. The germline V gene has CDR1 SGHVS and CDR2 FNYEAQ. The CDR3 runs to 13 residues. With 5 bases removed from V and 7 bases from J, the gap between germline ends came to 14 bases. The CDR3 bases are TGTGCCAGCAGCCTCACGCGGGAGAGTGAAGCTTTCTTT. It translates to CASSLTRESEAFF.

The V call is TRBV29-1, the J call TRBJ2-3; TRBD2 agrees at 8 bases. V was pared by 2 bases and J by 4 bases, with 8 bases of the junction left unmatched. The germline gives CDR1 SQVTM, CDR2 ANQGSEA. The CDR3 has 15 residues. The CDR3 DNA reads TGCAGCGTTGAATCGGTCCCGGGAGGGTCAGATACGCAGTATTTT. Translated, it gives CSVESVPGGSDTQYF.

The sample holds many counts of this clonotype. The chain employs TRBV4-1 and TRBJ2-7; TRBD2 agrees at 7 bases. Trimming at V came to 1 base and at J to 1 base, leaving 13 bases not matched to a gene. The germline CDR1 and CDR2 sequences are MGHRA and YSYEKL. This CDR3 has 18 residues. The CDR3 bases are TGCGCCAGCAGCCAAGTGGGATCTAGCGGCACAAAATCCTACGAGCAGTACTTC. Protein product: CASSQVGSSGTKSYEQYF.

The CDR3 coding sequence is TGCAGCGTTGAAGGGACAACTCCACACAATGAGCAGTTCTTC. Encoded protein: CSVEGTTPHNEQFF. The chain combines TRBV29-1 with TRBJ2-1, with D possibly matching TRBD1 (5 bases). The CDR3 length is 14 residues. Per the germline V gene, CDR1 is SQVTM and CDR2 is ANQGSEA. Trimming shortened V by 1 base and J by 5 bases, and 12 bases separated the two germline ends.

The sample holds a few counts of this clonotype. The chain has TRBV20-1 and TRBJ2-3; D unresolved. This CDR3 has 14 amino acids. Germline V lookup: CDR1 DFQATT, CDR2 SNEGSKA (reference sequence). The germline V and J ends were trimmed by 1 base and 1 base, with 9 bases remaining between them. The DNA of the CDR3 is TGCAGTGCTAGAGGGCTAGGAGGCACAGATACGCAGTATTTT. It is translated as CSARGLGGTDTQYF.

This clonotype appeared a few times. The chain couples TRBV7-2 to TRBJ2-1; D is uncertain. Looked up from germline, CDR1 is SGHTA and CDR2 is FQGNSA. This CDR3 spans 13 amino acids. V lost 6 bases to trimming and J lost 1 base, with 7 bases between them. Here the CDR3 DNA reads TGTGCCAGCAGTCGGCGTTCCTACAATGAGCAGTTCTTC. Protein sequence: CASSRRSYNEQFF.

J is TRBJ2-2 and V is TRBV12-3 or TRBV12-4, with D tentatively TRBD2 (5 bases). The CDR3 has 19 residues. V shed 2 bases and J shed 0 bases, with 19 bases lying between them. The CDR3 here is CASSLTLGGAETNTGELFF. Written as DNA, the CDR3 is TGTGCCAGCAGTTTAACTTTAGGTGGAGCGGAGACGAACACCGGGGAGCTGTTTTTT.

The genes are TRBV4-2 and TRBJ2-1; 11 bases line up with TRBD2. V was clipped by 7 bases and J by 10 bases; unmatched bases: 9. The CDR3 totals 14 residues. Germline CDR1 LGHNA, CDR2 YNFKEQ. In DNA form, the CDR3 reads TGTGCCAGCAACCTCGGGACTAGCGGTCGGGAGCAGTTCTTC. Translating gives CASNLGTSGREQFF.

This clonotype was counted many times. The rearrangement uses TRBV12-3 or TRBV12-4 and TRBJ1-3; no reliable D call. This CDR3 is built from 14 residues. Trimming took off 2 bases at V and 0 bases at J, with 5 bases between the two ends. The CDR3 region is CASSLRSSGNTIYF. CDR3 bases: TGTGCCAGCAGTTTACGGAGCTCTGGAAACACCATATATTTT.

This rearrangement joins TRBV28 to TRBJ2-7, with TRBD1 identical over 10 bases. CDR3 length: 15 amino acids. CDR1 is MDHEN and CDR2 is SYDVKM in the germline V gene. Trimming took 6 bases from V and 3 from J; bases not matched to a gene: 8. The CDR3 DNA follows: TGTGCCAGCAGATTCCCGGGACAGGGGTACTACGAGCAGTACTTC. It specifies CASRFPGQGYYEQYF.

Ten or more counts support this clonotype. For the CDR3, the DNA is TGTGCCAGCAGTCATGGGACTAGCGGTTTCCCTAGCACAGATACGCAGTATTTT. Translation gives CASSHGTSGFPSTDTQYF. This chain uses TRBV27 with TRBJ2-3, with TRBD2 identical over 11 bases. Germline assignment: CDR1 MNHEY and CDR2 SMNVEV (reference sequence). The CDR3 is made up of 18 amino acids. Trimming removed 5 bases from V and 0 bases from J; junction bases left unmatched: 10.

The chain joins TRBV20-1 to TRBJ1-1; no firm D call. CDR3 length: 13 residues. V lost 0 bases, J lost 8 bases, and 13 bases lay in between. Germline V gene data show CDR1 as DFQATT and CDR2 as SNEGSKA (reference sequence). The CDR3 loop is CSARESLAAEAFF. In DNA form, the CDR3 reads TGCAGTGCTAGAGAGAGCTTAGCGGCGGAAGCTTTCTTT.

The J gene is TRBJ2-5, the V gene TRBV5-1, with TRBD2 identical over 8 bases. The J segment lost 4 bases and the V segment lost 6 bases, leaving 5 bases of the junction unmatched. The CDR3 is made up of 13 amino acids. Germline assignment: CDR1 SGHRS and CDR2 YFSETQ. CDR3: CASTEAGVETQYF. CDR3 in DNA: TGCGCCAGCACCGAAGCGGGAGTAGAGACCCAGTACTTC. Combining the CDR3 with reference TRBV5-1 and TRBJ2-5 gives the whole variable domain KAGVTQTPRYLIKTRGQQVTLSCSPISGHRSVSWYQQTPGQGLQFLFEYFSETQRNKGNFPGRFSGRQFSNSRSEMNVSTLELGDSALYLCASTEAGVETQYFGPGTRLLVL.

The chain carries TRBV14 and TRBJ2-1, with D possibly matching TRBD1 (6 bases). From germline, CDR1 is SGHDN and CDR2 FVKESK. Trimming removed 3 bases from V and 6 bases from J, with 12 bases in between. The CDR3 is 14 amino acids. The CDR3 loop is CASSHLRTANEQFF. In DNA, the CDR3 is TGTGCCAGCAGCCACCTCCGGACAGCCAATGAGCAGTTCTTC.